The clone carrying this T cell receptor (beta chain) was detected only a few times. This specimen belongs to a study of resident and recirculating memory T cells in vitiligo. Assay: immunoSEQ multiplex PCR; the TCRdb copy retains only in-frame clones and omits some. This sample has fewer than 85,000 clones; under 95% occur once, and the top ten carry roughly 5.1%. The CDR3 has 12 amino acids. Germline assignment: CDR1 SGHVS and CDR2 FQNEAQ. The ends were cut back, 1 base at V and 6 bases at J, with 7 bases in the middle. The J gene is TRBJ2-7, the V gene TRBV7-8, with TRBD1 as a possible D gene (5 bases). The sequence derives from a male donor with vitiligo. Specimen: blood. Here the CDR3 reads CASSLGGIEQYF. For the CDR3, the DNA is TGTGCCAGCAGCTTAGGGGGCATCGAGCAGTACTTC.